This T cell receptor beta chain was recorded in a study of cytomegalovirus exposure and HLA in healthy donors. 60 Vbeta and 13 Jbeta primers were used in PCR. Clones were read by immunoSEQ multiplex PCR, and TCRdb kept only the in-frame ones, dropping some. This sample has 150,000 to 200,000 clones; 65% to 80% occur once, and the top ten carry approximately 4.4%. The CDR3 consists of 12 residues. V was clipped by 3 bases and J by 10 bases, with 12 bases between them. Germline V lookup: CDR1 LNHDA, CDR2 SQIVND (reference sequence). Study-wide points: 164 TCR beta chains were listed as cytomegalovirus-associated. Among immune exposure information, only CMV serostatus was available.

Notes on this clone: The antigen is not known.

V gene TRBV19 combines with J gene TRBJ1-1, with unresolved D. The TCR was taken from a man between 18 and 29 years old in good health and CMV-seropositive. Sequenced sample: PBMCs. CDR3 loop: CASSMGGGRAFF. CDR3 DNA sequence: TGTGCCAGTAGTATGGGTGGTGGGAGAGCTTTCTTT.